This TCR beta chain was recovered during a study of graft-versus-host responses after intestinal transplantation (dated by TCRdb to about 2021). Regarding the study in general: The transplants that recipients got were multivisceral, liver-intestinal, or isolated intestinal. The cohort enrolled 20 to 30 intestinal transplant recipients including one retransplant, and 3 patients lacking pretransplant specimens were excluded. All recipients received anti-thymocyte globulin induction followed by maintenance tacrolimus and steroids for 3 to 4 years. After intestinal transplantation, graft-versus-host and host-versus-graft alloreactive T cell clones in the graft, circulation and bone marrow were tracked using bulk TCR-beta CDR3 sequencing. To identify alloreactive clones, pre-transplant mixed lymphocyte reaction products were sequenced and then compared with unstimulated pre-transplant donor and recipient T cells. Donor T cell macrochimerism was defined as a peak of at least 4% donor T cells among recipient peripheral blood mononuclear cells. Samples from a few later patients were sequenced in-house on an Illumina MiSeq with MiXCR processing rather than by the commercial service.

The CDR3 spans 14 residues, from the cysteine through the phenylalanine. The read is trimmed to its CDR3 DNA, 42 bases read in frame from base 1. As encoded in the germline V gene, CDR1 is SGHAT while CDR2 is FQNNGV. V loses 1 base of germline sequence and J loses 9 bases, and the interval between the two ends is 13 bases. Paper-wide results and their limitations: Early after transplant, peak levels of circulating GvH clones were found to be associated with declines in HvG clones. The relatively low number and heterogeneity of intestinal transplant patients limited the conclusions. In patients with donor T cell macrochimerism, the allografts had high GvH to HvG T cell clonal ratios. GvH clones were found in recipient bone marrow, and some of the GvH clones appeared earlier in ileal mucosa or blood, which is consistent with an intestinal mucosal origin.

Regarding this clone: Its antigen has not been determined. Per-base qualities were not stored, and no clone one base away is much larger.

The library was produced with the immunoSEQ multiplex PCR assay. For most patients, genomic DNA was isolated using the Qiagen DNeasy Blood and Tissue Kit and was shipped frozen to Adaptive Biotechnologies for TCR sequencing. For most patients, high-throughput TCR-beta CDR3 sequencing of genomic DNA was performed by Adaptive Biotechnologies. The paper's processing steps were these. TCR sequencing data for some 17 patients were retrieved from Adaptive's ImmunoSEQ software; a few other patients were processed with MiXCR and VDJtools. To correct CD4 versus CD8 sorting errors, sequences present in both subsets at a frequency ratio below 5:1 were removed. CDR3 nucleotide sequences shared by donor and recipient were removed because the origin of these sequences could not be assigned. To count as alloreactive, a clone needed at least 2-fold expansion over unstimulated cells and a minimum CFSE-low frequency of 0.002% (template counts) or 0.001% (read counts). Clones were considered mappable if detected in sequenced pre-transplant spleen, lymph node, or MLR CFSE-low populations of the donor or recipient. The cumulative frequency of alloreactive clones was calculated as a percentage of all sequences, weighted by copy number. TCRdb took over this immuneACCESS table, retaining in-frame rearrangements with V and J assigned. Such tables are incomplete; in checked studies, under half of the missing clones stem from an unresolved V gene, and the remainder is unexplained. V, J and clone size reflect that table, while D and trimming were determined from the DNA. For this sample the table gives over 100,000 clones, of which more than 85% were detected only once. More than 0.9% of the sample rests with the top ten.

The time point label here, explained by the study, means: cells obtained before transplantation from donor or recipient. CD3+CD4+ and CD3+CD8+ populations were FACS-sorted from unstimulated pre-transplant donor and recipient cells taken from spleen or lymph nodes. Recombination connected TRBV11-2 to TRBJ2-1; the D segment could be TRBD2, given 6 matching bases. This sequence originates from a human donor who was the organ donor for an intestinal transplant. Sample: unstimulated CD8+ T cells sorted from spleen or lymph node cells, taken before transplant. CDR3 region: CASSLVGASVEQFF. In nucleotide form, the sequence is TGTGCCAGCAGCTTAGTTGGGGCTAGCGTTGAGCAGTTCTTC.